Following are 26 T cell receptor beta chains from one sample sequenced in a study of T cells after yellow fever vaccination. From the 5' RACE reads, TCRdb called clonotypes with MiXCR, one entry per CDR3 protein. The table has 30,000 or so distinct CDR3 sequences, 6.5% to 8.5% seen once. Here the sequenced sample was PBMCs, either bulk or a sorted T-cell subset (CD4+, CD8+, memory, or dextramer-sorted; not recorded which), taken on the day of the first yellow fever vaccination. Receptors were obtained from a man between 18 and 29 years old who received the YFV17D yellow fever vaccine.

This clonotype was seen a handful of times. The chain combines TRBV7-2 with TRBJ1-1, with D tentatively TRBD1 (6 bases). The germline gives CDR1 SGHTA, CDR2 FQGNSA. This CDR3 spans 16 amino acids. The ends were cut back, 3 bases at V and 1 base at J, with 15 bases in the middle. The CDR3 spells CASSFIRGRGNTEAFF. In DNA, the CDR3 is TGTGCCAGCAGCTTCATAAGGGGCAGGGGGAACACTGAAGCTTTCTTT.

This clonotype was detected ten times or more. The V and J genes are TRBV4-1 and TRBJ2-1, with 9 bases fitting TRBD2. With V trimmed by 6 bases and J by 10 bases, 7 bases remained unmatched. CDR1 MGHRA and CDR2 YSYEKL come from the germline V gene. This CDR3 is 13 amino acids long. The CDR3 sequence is CASRGLASGEQFF. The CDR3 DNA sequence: TGCGCCAGCAGGGGACTAGCATCAGGGGAGCAGTTCTTC.

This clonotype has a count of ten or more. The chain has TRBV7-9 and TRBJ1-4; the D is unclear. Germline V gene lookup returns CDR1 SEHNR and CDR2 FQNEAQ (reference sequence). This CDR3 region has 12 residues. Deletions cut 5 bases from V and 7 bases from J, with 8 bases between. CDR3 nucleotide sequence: TGTGCCAGCAGCCAATTTGGTGAAAAACTGTTTTTT. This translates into CASSQFGEKLFF.

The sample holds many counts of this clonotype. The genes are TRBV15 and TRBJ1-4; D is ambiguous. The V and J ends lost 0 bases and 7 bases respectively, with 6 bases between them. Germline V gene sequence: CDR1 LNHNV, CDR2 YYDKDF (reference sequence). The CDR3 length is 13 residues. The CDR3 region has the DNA TGTGCCACCAGCAGAGATATGCTTGAAAAACTGTTTTTT. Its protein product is CATSRDMLEKLFF.

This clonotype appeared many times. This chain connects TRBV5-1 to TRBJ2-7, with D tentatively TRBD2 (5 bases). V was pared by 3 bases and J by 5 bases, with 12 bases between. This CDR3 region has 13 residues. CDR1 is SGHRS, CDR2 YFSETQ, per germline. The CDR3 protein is CASSSDPGNEQYF. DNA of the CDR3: TGCGCCAGCAGCTCGGACCCGGGGAACGAGCAGTACTTC.

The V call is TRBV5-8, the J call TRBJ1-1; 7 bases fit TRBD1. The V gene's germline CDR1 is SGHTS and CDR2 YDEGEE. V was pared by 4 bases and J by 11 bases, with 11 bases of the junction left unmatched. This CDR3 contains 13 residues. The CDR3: CASSVEPGQRAFF. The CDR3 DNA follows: TGTGCCAGCAGCGTAGAACCGGGACAGAGGGCTTTCTTT.

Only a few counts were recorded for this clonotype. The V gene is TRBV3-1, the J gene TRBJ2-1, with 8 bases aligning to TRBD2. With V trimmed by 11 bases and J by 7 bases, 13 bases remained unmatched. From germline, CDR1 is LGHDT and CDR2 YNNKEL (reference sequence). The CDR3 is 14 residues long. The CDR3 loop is CAHTSRGEGNEQFF. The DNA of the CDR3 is TGTGCCCACACTTCGCGGGGGGAGGGGAATGAGCAGTTCTTC.

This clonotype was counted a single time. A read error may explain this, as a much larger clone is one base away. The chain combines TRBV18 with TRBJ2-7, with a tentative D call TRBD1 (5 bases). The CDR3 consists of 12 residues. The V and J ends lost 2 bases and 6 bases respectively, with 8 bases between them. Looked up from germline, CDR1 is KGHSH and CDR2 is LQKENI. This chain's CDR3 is CASSPDSGEQYV. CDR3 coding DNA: TGTGCCAGCTCACCAGACAGTGGCGAGCAGTACGTC.

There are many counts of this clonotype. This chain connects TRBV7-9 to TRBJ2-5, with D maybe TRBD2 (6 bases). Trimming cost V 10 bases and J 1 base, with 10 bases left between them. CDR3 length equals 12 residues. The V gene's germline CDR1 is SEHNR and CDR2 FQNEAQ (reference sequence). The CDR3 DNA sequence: TGTGCCATCGGGGGAGGCCAAGAGACCCAGTACTTC. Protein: CAIGGGQETQYF.

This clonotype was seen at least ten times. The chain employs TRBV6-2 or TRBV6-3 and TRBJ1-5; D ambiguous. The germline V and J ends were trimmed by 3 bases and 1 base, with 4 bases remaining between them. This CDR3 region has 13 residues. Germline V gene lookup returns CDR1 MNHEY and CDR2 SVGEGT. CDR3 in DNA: TGTGCCAGCAGTTATGGAAGCAATCAGCCCCAGCATTTT. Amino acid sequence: CASSYGSNQPQHF.

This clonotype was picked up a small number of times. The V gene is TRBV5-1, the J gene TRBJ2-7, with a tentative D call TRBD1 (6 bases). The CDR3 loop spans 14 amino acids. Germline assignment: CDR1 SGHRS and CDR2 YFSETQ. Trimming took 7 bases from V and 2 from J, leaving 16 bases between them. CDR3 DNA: TGCGCCAGCGTCGGACAGAGTCCGGCCTACGAGCAGTACGTC. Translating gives CASVGQSPAYEQYV.

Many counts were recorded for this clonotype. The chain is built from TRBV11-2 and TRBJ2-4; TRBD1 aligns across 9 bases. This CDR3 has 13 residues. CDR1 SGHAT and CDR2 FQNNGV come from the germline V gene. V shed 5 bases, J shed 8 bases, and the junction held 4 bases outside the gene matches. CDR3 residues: CASSGQGWDIQYF. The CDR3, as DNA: TGTGCCAGCAGCGGACAGGGGTGGGACATTCAGTACTTC.

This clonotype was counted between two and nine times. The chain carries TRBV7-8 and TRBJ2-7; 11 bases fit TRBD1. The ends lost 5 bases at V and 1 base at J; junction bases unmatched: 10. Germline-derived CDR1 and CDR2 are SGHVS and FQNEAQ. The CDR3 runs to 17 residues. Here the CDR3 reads CASSRNQGTGGSYEQYV. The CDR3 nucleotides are TGTGCCAGCAGCCGGAATCAAGGGACAGGGGGGTCCTACGAGCAGTACGTC.

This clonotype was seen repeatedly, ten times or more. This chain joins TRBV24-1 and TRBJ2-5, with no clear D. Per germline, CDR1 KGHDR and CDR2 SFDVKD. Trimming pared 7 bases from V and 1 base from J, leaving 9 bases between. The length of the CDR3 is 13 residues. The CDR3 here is CATSGIFQETQYF. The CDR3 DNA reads TGTGCCACCAGCGGAATATTCCAAGAGACCCAGTACTTC.

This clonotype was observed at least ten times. The CDR3 protein is CASSQTGGLYEKLFF. For the CDR3, the DNA is TGCGCCAGCAGCCAAACAGGGGGATTGTATGAAAAACTGTTTTTT. The chain joins TRBV4-1 to TRBJ1-4; 8 positions match TRBD1. The V gene end was trimmed by 2 bases and the J gene end by 6 bases; junction bases not matched to a gene: 5. Germline CDR1 and CDR2: MGHRA and YSYEKL. There are 15 residues in the CDR3.

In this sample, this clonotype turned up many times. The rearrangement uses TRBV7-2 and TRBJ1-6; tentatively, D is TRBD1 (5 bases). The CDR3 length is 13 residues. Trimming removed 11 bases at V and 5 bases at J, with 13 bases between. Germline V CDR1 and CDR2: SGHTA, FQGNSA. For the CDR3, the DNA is TGTGCCGGGAGAGGGGTCAATAATTCACCCCTCCACTTT. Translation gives CAGRGVNNSPLHF.

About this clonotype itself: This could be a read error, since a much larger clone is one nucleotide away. The CDR3 here is CASGVYEQYF. The CDR3 bases are TGTGCCAGCGGCGTCTACGAGCAGTACTTC. The chain uses TRBV12-3 or TRBV12-4 and TRBJ2-7; no reliable D call. V was pared by 8 bases and J by 3 bases, with 5 bases between. The CDR3 runs 10 residues.

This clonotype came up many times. In DNA form, the CDR3 reads TGTGCCAGCAGCTTCGGCCAGGATGGCACAGATACGCAGTATTTT. This codes for CASSFGQDGTDTQYF. This chain joins TRBV11-3 and TRBJ2-3; D is ambiguous. CDR3 length equals 15 residues. The germline V gene has CDR1 SGHNT and CDR2 YENEEA. The V gene lost 3 bases and the J gene lost 1 base, with 11 bases spanning the gap.

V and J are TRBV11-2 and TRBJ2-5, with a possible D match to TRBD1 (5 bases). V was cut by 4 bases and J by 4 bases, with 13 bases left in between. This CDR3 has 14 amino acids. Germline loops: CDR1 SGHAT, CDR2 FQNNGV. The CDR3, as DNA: TGTGCCAGCAGCTCCTCGGGTAGGGGAGAGACCCAGTACTTC. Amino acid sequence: CASSSSGRGETQYF. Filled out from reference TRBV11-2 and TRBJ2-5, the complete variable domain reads EAGVAQSPRYKIIEKRQSVAFWCNPISGHATLYWYQQILGQGPKLLIQFQNNGVVDDSQLPKDRFSAERLKGVDSTLKIQPAKLEDSAVYLCASSSSGRGETQYFGPGTRLLVL.

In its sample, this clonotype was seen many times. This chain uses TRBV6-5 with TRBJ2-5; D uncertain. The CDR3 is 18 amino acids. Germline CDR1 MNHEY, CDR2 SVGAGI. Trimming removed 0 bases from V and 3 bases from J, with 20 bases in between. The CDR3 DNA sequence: TGTGCCAGCAGTTACTCGTGGGAATGGAGTAGCCCAGAAGAGACCCAGTACTTC. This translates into CASSYSWEWSSPEETQYF.

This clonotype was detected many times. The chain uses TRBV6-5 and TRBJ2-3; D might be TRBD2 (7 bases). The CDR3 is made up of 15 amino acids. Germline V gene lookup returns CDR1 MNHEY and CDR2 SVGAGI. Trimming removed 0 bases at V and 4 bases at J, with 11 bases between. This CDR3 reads CASSYSRGASDTQYF. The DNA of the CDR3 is TGTGCCAGCAGTTACTCACGGGGGGCCTCAGATACGCAGTATTTT.

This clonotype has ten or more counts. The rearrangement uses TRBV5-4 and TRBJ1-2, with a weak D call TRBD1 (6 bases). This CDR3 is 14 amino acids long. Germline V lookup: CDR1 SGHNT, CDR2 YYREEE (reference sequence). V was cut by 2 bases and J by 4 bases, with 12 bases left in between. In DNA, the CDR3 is TGTGCCAGCAGCTTCCCGGGGGGCGGCTATGGCTACACCTTC. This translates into CASSFPGGGYGYTF.

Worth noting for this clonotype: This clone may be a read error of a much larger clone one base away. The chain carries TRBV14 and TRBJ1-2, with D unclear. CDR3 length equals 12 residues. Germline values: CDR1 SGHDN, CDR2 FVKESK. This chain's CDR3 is CASIQVGRIYTF. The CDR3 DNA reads TGTGCCAGCATCCAAGTCGGGCGGATCTACACCTTC.

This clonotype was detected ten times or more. For the CDR3, the DNA is TGTGCCAGCAGTTTACGGGGGGGGGAGACCCAGTACTTC. It yields the protein CASSLRGGETQYF. This chain joins TRBV12-3 or TRBV12-4 and TRBJ2-5; 8 bases fit TRBD2. J gave up 5 bases and V 2 bases, and 1 base lay outside the gene matches. The CDR3 length is 13 residues.

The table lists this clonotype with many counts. The CDR3 loop is CASSPKIFTYEQYF. The CDR3 coding sequence is TGTGCCAGCAGTCCCAAAATATTTACCTACGAGCAGTACTTC. This rearrangement joins TRBV7-2 to TRBJ2-7, with D uncertain. This CDR3 is 14 amino acids long. Looked up from germline, CDR1 is SGHTA and CDR2 is FQGNSA. V was cut by 6 bases and J by 2 bases, with 14 bases left in between.

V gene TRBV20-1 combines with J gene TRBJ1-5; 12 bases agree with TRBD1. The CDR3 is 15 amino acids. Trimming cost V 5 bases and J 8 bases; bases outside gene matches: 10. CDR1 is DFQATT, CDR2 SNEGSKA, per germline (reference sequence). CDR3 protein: CSAVRDRGLGEPQHF. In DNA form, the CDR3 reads TGCAGTGCTGTACGGGACAGGGGGCTGGGAGAGCCCCAGCATTTT.